The T cell receptor beta chain described here comes from a study of control samples from healthy donors and cancer patients (dated by TCRdb to the early 2020s). At the junction V is shortened by 1 base and J by 9 bases, with 7 bases in between. Measured from the cysteine to the phenylalanine, the CDR3 is 12 residues long. The DNA shown is the 36-base CDR3, in frame from base 1. From the germline V gene (reference sequence), CDR1 is LGHDT and CDR2 is YNNKEL. A note on this clone: Its cognate antigen has yet to be identified. No qualities accompany the bases; no much larger clone lies one base away.

The library was made by the immunoSEQ multiplex PCR assay. Entries here come from immuneACCESS through TCRdb and include only in-frame sequences with V and J called. Some clones fail to appear in such tables; in the studies checked, an unresolved V gene covers under half of the shortfall, and the cause of the remainder is unknown. In this sample the table shows 40,000 to 55,000 clones, approximately 89% of which occur a single time. Roughly 1.5% of the sample comes from the top ten. The source material was PBMCs. The rearrangement combines TRBV3-1 (or the pseudogene TRBV3-2) with TRBJ2-4, and possibly TRBD2, on 6 matching bases. This receptor was identified in a man aged 35 to 55 with colorectal cancer. The CDR3 protein sequence reads: CASSQVGGIQYF. The DNA sequence is given as TGTGCCAGCAGCCAAGTCGGGGGCATTCAGTACTTC.